These 3 T cell receptor beta chains originate from one sample sequenced in a study of T cells in localized non-small cell lung cancer. The data were produced by immunoSEQ multiplex PCR, yet TCRdb's version contains in-frame clones alone and is incomplete. The sample holds some 39,000 clones, roughly 88% seen once. The sample here was peripheral blood mononuclear cells, taken before any cancer treatment. The receptors were gathered from a male donor older than 55 with stage II lung adenocarcinoma.

V and J are TRBV19 and TRBJ1-2; D is ambiguous. The CDR3 contains 14 residues. Germline V lookup: CDR1 LNHDA, CDR2 SQIVND (reference sequence). Trimming took 3 bases from V and 0 from J, leaving 8 bases between them. CDR3 loop: CASSIQTSNYGYTF. The CDR3 DNA reads as TGTGCCAGTAGTATCCAGACATCTAACTATGGCTACACCTTC.

This sequence joins TRBV6-9 and TRBJ1-3, with D hard to call. V was shortened by 4 bases and J by 2 bases, with 12 bases between the two germline ends. Germline-derived CDR1 and CDR2 are MNHGY and SVAAGI. The CDR3 is 15 residues long. In DNA form, the CDR3 reads TGTGCCAGCAGTTTAGGAGGGTCAGCTGGAAACACCATATATTTT. Translating it yields CASSLGGSAGNTIYF.

The V and J genes are TRBV2 and TRBJ1-3; no clear D gene. Between the trimmed V and J ends, which lost 1 base and 4 bases, there was a span of 8 bases. Germline V gene data show CDR1 as SNHLY and CDR2 as FYNNEI. This CDR3 has 14 amino acids. The CDR3 coding sequence is TGTGCCAGCAGTGAAGGAGGCTCGGGAAACACCATATATTTT. Translating gives CASSEGGSGNTIYF.